This T cell receptor beta chain derives from a study of blood T cell repertoires in COVID-19. Study context: Some COVID-19 samples were acute and others convalescent; all came from the United States, Italy and Spain. Nucleic acid was either cDNA or gDNA, and it came from T cells, B-cell-depleted T cells, or PBMCs.

Original handling: Scientists estimated how many nucleated cells there were by amplifying reference gene primers. Measured with immunoSEQ multiplex PCR; TCRdb has only the in-frame clones, and not every one. That table furnishes V, J and clone size, whereas the DNA furnished D and trimming. The sample contains roughly 240,000 clones, roughly 86% of which appear only once. The CDR3 is 14 amino acids. The V gene's germline CDR1 is MRHNA and CDR2 SNTAGT. The germline V and J ends were trimmed by 6 bases and 6 bases, with 18 bases remaining between them. The sequenced sample was peripheral blood. This receptor was obtained from a woman aged 55-69 years who had recovered from COVID-19. The V call is TRBV6-4, the J call TRBJ2-7, with D maybe TRBD1 (6 bases). CDR3 coding DNA: TGTGCCAGCAGAAAAGACAGGTTTGCTGGCGAGCAGTACTTC. This translates into CASRKDRFAGEQYF.